This entry features one T cell receptor (beta chain) sequence. The sample originates from a study of blood T cell repertoires in COVID-19. Study-level information: Acute-phase and convalescent COVID-19 samples originated in the United States, Italy and Spain. The analysed material was cDNA or gDNA that came from T cells, B-cell-depleted T cells, or PBMCs.

CDR3 length: 17 residues. CDR1 SNHLY and CDR2 FYNNEI come from the germline V gene. Trimming pared 2 bases from V and 1 base from J, leaving 17 bases between. The authors' processing: It was from reference gene primer amplification that nucleated cell counts were estimated. This table comes from immunoSEQ multiplex PCR, and its TCRdb copy is limited to in-frame clones, with some not included. V and J calls and clone size are copied from that table; D and trimming were computed from the DNA. The sample includes tens of thousands of clones, about 80% of them seen just once. The material sequenced was peripheral blood. The clonotype originates from a woman aged 65 to 85 with acute or convalescent COVID-19. This chain uses TRBV2 with TRBJ1-1; D ambiguous. The CDR3 DNA follows: TGTGCCAGCAGTGAAATTCGGGGTATGGTCGGGAACACTGAAGCTTTCTTT. Its translation is CASSEIRGMVGNTEAFF.